One and the same sample provided the 15 T cell receptor beta chains below, sequenced in a study of T cells in Graves' hyperthyroidism and ophthalmopathy (dated by TCRdb to about 2019). The method behind the library was multiplex PCR. Reads for this sample came from an Illumina HiSeq 2000. The TCR beta CDR3 regions were amplified from RNA transcripts. For the first round of RT-PCR on the TCR CDR3, the HTBI primer set was used together with the Qiagen OneStep RT-PCR kit. TCRdb took the public reads, trimmed them with fastp at Q25, ran MiXCR for clone calling and kept in-frame beta chains. Identical CDR3 protein sequences are pooled into one entry, listed with their most common genes and DNA. The sample table lists hundreds of thousands of distinct CDR3 sequences, about 45% of them with a count of one. The top ten clonotypes cover less than 9.5% of the sample. Sequenced material: peripheral blood or thyroid tissue (not recorded which). The receptors derive from an adult man with Graves' disease, either hyperthyroidism or ophthalmopathy (not recorded which).

Concerning this clonotype itself: A read error may produce the germline difference seen at one junction end. The chain employs TRBV29-1 and TRBJ1-3, with unresolved D. The length of the CDR3 is 8 residues. Germline CDR1 SQVTM, CDR2 ANQGSEA. The CDR3 DNA is TGCAGCGTTGCGACTAGCGGGTTT. This sequence encodes CSVATSGF. The variable domain in full, completed from reference TRBV29-1 and TRBJ1-3, reads SAVISQKPSRDICQRGTSLTIQCQVDSQVTMMFWYRQQPGQSLTLIATANQGSEATYESGFVIDKFPISRPNLTFSTLTVSNMSPEDSSIYLCSVATSGFGEGSWLTVV.

This clonotype came up once. The junction departs from the called germline gene at one end, perhaps through a read error. This rearrangement joins TRBV7-9 to TRBJ2-7; tentative D call: TRBD1 (6 bases). The CDR3 contains 14 residues. The germline V gene has CDR1 SEHNR and CDR2 FQNEAQ (reference sequence). CDR3 sequence reads: CASSRGQMMGEQYF. The CDR3 DNA reads TGCGCCAGCAGCCGCGGACAGATGATGGGGGAGCAGTACTTC.

In its sample, this clonotype was seen many times. V gene TRBV7-9 combines with J gene TRBJ1-4; D is unclear. Trimming pared 3 bases from V and 7 bases from J, leaving 12 bases between. CDR3 length: 14 residues. The germline CDR1 and CDR2 sequences are SEHNR and FQNEAQ (reference sequence). CDR3 residues: CASSFSNEGEKLFF. For the CDR3, the DNA is TGTGCCAGCAGCTTCTCCAACGAGGGTGAAAAACTGTTTTTT.

This clonotype occurred many times. CDR3 in DNA: TGTGCCAGCAGCCTGAGTAGTAACTATGGCTACACCTTC. Its protein is CASSLSSNYGYTF. The chain employs TRBV7-9 and TRBJ1-2; D gene ambiguous. Germline V gene sequence: CDR1 SEHNR, CDR2 FQNEAQ (reference sequence). Trimming took 5 bases from V and 1 from J, leaving 8 bases between them. This CDR3 is built from 13 residues. Based on the CDR3 plus reference TRBV7-9 and TRBJ1-2, the full variable domain is DTGVSQNPRHKITKRGQNVTFRCDPISEHNRLYWYRQTLGQGPEFLTYFQNEAQLEKSRLLSDRFSAERPKGSFSTLEIQRTEQGDSAMYLCASSLSSNYGYTFGSGTRLTVV.

The chain joins TRBV6-1 to TRBJ1-4, with no clear D. Trimming shortened V by 8 bases and J by 3 bases, and 13 bases separated the two germline ends. Germline-derived CDR1 and CDR2 are MNHNS and SASEGT. The CDR3 runs 14 residues. The CDR3 sequence: CASGSGTANEKLFF. The CDR3 DNA sequence: TGTGCCAGCGGATCGGGTACGGCTAATGAAAAACTGTTTTTT.

The chain couples TRBV15 to TRBJ2-7; TRBD2 matches at 11 bases. The trim removed 5 bases at V and 2 bases at J, leaving 8 bases unmatched. Germline assignment: CDR1 LNHNV and CDR2 YYDKDF (reference sequence). The CDR3 totals 16 residues. The CDR3 region is CATSSTSGSWAYEQYF. The CDR3 nucleotides read TGTGCCACCAGCTCTACTAGCGGGAGTTGGGCCTACGAGCAGTACTTC.

The sample holds many counts of this clonotype. CDR3 in DNA: TGCAGCGTTAGACAACCGATGAACACTGAAGCTTTCTTT. This sequence encodes CSVRQPMNTEAFF. The gene calls are TRBV29-1 and TRBJ1-1; D is unclear. CDR1 and CDR2 from the germline V gene are SQVTM and ANQGSEA. Trimming took off 5 bases at V and 0 bases at J, with 10 bases between the two ends. The CDR3 spans 13 residues.

The genes are TRBV7-8 and TRBJ1-1; 7 nucleotides match TRBD1. V was pared by 1 base and J by 0 bases, with 8 bases of the junction left unmatched. Germline V gives CDR1 SGHVS, CDR2 FQNEAQ. The CDR3 runs 17 residues. The DNA for the CDR3 is TGTGCCAGCAGCTTAGGTAAAGGGACAGAGATGAACACTGAAGCTTTCTTT. Translation: CASSLGKGTEMNTEAFF.

Comment on this clonotype: One end of the junction fails to match germline, which may point to a read error. The chain has TRBV7-8 and TRBJ2-7, with 8 positions matching TRBD2. The CDR3 covers 17 residues. CDR1 SGHVS and CDR2 FQNEAQ come from the germline V gene. CDR3 in amino acids: CASSRLAGGQSSYVQYF. The CDR3 DNA sequence: TGTGCCAGCAGCCGACTTGCGGGGGGCCAGAGCTCCTACGTGCAGTACTTC.

This clonotype was recorded at least ten times. V gene TRBV7-9 combines with J gene TRBJ1-1, with D unclear. Trimming left V 3 bases short and J 6 bases short, with 5 bases between. Germline CDR1 and CDR2: SEHNR and FQNEAQ (reference sequence). The CDR3 length is 11 residues. CDR3 in DNA: TGTGCCAGCAGCTTCGCGGCTGAAGCTTTCTTT. This encodes CASSFAAEAFF. The variable domain in full, with the rest retrieved from reference TRBV7-9 and TRBJ1-1, is DTGVSQNPRHKITKRGQNVTFRCDPISEHNRLYWYRQTLGQGPEFLTYFQNEAQLEKSRLLSDRFSAERPKGSFSTLEIQRTEQGDSAMYLCASSFAAEAFFGQGTRLTVV.

The V gene is TRBV7-8, the J gene TRBJ1-1; D is perhaps TRBD1 (5 bases). In germline, CDR1 is SGHVS, CDR2 FQNEAQ. V lost 3 bases to trimming and J lost 2 bases, with 13 bases between them. The CDR3 totals 15 residues. The CDR3 is CASSLSGPTNTEAFF. CDR3 nucleotide sequence: TGTGCCAGCAGCTTGTCGGGACCGACCAACACTGAAGCTTTCTTT.

This clonotype was counted many times. The chain couples TRBV4-2 to TRBJ2-5; TRBD2 agrees at 8 bases. The CDR3 covers 16 residues. The V segment lost 0 bases and the J segment 4 bases; nucleotides outside the gene matches: 7. Germline values: CDR1 LGHNA, CDR2 YNFKEQ. CDR3 DNA: TGTGCCAGCAGCCAAGAGTCGGGAGGGTTTGGAGAGACCCAGTACTTC. Protein sequence: CASSQESGGFGETQYF.

For this clonotype: A read error is the likely source, as a far larger clone sits one nucleotide away. The genes are TRBV7-9 and TRBJ2-7, with D perhaps TRBD1 (5 bases). This CDR3 has 13 amino acids. The germline CDR1 and CDR2 sequences are SEHNR and FQNEAQ (reference sequence). V was clipped by 2 bases and J by 2 bases, with 7 bases between them. DNA of the CDR3: TGTGCCAGCAGCTTAATAGGGGCCTACGAGCAGTACTTC. Its protein product is CASSLIGAYEQYF.

This clonotype was found many times. The V gene is TRBV29-1, the J gene TRBJ1-2, with 9 positions matching TRBD1. CDR1 and CDR2 from the germline V gene are SQVTM and ANQGSEA. Germline trimming cut 1 base from V and 4 bases from J; bases unmatched to any gene: 7. This CDR3 has 15 amino acids. CDR3 protein: CSVEGGQGPSYGYTF. The CDR3 DNA follows: TGCAGCGTTGAAGGGGGACAGGGCCCAAGCTATGGCTACACCTTC.

This clonotype was recorded many times. The rearrangement joins TRBV10-3 to TRBJ1-3, with D possibly being TRBD1 (5 bases). This CDR3 contains 13 residues. Per the germline V gene, CDR1 is ENHRY and CDR2 is SYGVKD. The V gene lost 6 bases and the J gene lost 2 bases, with 8 bases spanning the gap. CDR3 amino acids: CAIRQGPGNTIYF. The CDR3 nucleotides read TGTGCCATCAGGCAGGGACCTGGAAACACCATATATTTT.